This T cell receptor (beta chain) appears in the sequencing data of a study of blood T cell repertoires in COVID-19. The germline V and J ends were trimmed by 4 bases and 0 bases, with 13 bases remaining between them. This CDR3 contains 16 residues. From germline, CDR1 is SGHNT and CDR2 YYREEE (reference sequence). Sequencing was performed with immunoSEQ multiplex PCR; in TCRdb, only in-frame clones are kept and a portion is missing. The sample shows about 150,000 clones, approximately 78% of them seen only once. In this sample, this clone turned up once. The J gene is TRBJ1-4, the V gene TRBV5-4, with unresolved D. The sequencing sample was made of peripheral blood. This clonotype originated in a human donor with acute or convalescent COVID-19. The donor label of this sample is uncertain. DNA of the CDR3: TGTGCCAGCAGCCCTACCCGGACTACAACTAATGAAAAACTGTTTTTT. This sequence encodes CASSPTRTTTNEKLFF.